This T cell receptor beta chain was observed in a study of shared clonotypes between healthy human individuals. Study-wide points: A generally larger estimated richness was seen in naive subsets than in memory subsets.

TCRdb keeps only in-frame clones here, not all; method: immunoSEQ multiplex PCR. The sample carries 230,000 or so clones, under 80% recorded once. For this clone: Its antigen is not identified.

V was pared by 0 bases and J by 4 bases, with 9 bases between. Germline CDR1 MNHEY, CDR2 SMNVEV (reference sequence). There are 15 residues in the CDR3. The chain uses TRBV27 and TRBJ1-4, with D possibly being TRBD1 (5 bases). The source of this sequence is a man aged 25 to 40 in good health. The material sequenced was memory CD4+ T cells sorted from blood. Regarding subset: CD45RA-negative fraction. CDR3 residues: CASSLSGGGNEKLFF. For the CDR3, the DNA is TGTGCCAGCAGTTTATCTGGCGGGGGTAATGAAAAACTGTTTTTT.